The 16 T cell receptor beta chains below come from one sample, sequenced in a study of molecular identifiers for immune sequencing clone quantification. MiXCR, run by TCRdb on the PCR reads, gives a single entry per CDR3 protein. Of 600,000 to 650,000 distinct CDR3 sequences listed, just under 20% are singletons. The sequencing input was naive CD8+ T cells from blood, with Jurkat cell RNA spiked in. The sample's subset: FACS-sorted CD8+CD4-CCR7+CD45RA+ naive T cells. The receptors here all came from a human donor in good health. Some libraries in this study had Jurkat cell RNA spiked in.

This clonotype was seen at least ten times. The genes are TRBV4-1 and TRBJ1-1, with D possibly matching TRBD1 (5 bases). CDR1 MGHRA and CDR2 YSYEKL come from the germline V gene. Trimming took off 2 bases at V and 0 bases at J, with 7 bases between the two ends. This CDR3 has 14 amino acids. The CDR3 DNA reads TGCGCCAGCAGCCAACCACAGGTGAACACTGAAGCTTTCTTT. It translates to CASSQPQVNTEAFF.

There are a few counts of this clonotype. The chain combines TRBV19 with TRBJ1-5; TRBD1 aligns across 9 bases. The CDR3 contains 17 residues. Trimming removed 5 bases from V and 0 bases from J; junction bases left unmatched: 8. Germline-derived CDR1 and CDR2 are LNHDA and SQIVND (reference sequence). The CDR3, as DNA: TGTGCCAGTAGTTGGGGACAGGGATTATATAGCAATCAGCCCCAGCATTTT. Amino acid sequence: CASSWGQGLYSNQPQHF.

This clonotype was found many times. This chain joins TRBV7-6 and TRBJ2-7; D is ambiguous. This CDR3 contains 18 residues. Trimming cost V 5 bases and J 2 bases, with 25 bases left between them. Germline V gene sequence: CDR1 SGHVS, CDR2 FNYEAQ. This chain's CDR3 is CASSQGPPEVREAYEQYF. CDR3 nucleotide sequence: TGTGCCAGCAGCCAAGGGCCCCCCGAGGTGCGAGAGGCCTACGAGCAGTACTTC. Complete variable domain (other parts from reference TRBV7-6 and TRBJ2-7): GAGVSQSPRYKVTKRGQDVALRCDPISGHVSLYWYRQALGQGPEFLTYFNYEAQQDKSGLPNDRFSAERPEGSISTLTIQRTEQRDSAMYRCASSQGPPEVREAYEQYFGPGTRLTVT.

This clonotype was observed a handful of times. This chain links TRBV7-3 with TRBJ2-1; TRBD1 matches 9 bases. Looked up from germline, CDR1 is SGHTA and CDR2 is FQGTGA. The V segment lost 2 bases and the J segment 2 bases; nucleotides outside the gene matches: 7. This CDR3 contains 17 residues. This CDR3 is CASSLGLQGAPYNEQFF. CDR3 nucleotides: TGTGCCAGCAGCTTAGGCTTACAGGGGGCCCCCTACAATGAGCAGTTCTTC.

This clonotype was observed a handful of times. The gene calls are TRBV13 and TRBJ2-1; 7 bases agree with TRBD1. The CDR3 is 17 residues long. The germline V gene has CDR1 PRHDT and CDR2 FYEKMQ (reference sequence). V lost 6 bases and J lost 0; bases outside the gene matches: 11. The CDR3 bases are TGTGCCAGCAGTGCAGAGGGGACAGTAGGCTCCTACAATGAGCAGTTCTTC. Its translation is CASSAEGTVGSYNEQFF.

This clonotype occurred many times. The rearrangement links TRBV3-1 to TRBJ1-2, with TRBD1 matching over 8 bases. The CDR3 runs 16 residues. Per germline, CDR1 LGHDT and CDR2 YNNKEL (reference sequence). The ends lost 1 base at V and 7 bases at J; junction bases unmatched: 11. The CDR3 region is CASSQATGQAFPGYTF. In nucleotides, the CDR3 is TGTGCCAGCAGCCAAGCCACGGGACAGGCCTTTCCTGGCTACACCTTC.

Comment on this clonotype: A clone one base away is much larger, so this may be a read error. This chain links TRBV20-1 with TRBJ2-7; TRBD2 agrees at 8 bases. This CDR3 is 14 amino acids long. V dropped 3 bases and J dropped 3; count of bases not matched to a gene: 7. CDR1 and CDR2 (germline): DFQATT, SNEGSKA (reference sequence). The CDR3 region is CSARDPGLGYEQYF. CDR3 in DNA: TGCAGTGCTAGGGACCCGGGACTAGGCTACGAGCAGTACTTC.

At least ten counts were recorded for this clonotype. The genes are TRBV20-1 and TRBJ2-7, with D perhaps matching TRBD2 (5 bases). The CDR3 has 13 residues. Germline CDR1 DFQATT, CDR2 SNEGSKA (reference sequence). Between the trimmed V and J ends, which lost 0 bases and 3 bases, there was a span of 9 bases. The CDR3 reads CSARERDHYEQYF. DNA of the CDR3: TGCAGTGCTAGAGAACGGGATCACTACGAGCAGTACTTC.

This rearrangement joins TRBV13 to TRBJ2-1; 9 bases agree with TRBD2. The V and J ends lost 5 bases and 2 bases, in that order; junction bases with no gene match: 7. CDR3 length: 16 amino acids. The germline V gene encodes CDR1 PRHDT and CDR2 FYEKMQ (reference sequence). The CDR3 DNA follows: TGTGCCAGCAGCACCCGCCTAGCGGGACCCTACAATGAGCAGTTCTTC. It encodes CASSTRLAGPYNEQFF.

This clonotype was observed many times. V usage is TRBV7-9 and J usage is TRBJ2-5, with unresolved D. Trimming took off 3 bases at V and 2 bases at J, with 7 bases between the two ends. CDR1 SEHNR and CDR2 FQNEAQ come from the germline V gene (reference sequence). The CDR3 spans 13 residues. The CDR3 DNA reads TGTGCCAGCAGCTTCGCCACTCAAGAGACCCAGTACTTC. Its translation: CASSFATQETQYF.

In the case of this clonotype: Germline is not matched at one junction end, which may reflect a read error. The chain links TRBV7-3 to TRBJ2-3; 8 bases map to TRBD2. CDR3 length: 20 amino acids. Germline V lookup: CDR1 SGHTA, CDR2 FQGTGA. CDR3 sequence reads: CASSLVPQGLGAGDADAQYF. Here the CDR3 DNA reads TGTGCCAGCAGCTTAGTGCCCCAAGGGCTTGGAGCGGGAGACGCAGATGCGCAGTATTTT.

As to this clonotype: A much bigger clone sits one base away, suggesting this may be a read error. V usage is TRBV29-1 and J usage is TRBJ2-2; possibly TRBD1 or TRBD2 for D (5 bases each). This CDR3 comprises 15 residues. The germline gives CDR1 SQVTM, CDR2 ANQGSEA. Written as DNA, the CDR3 is TGCAGCGTCGCAGAACCGGGCGTGGACACCGGGGAGCTGCTTTTT. It translates to CSVAEPGVDTGELLF.

To note about this clonotype: This clone may be a read error of a much larger clone one base away. The chain has TRBV29-1 and TRBJ2-7, with 7 positions matching TRBD2. This CDR3 is built from 15 residues. The V gene's germline CDR1 is SQVTM and CDR2 ANQGSEA. The V segment lost 2 bases and the J segment 2 bases; nucleotides outside the gene matches: 9. The CDR3 sequence is CSVELGGVRTYEQYF. The CDR3 DNA sequence: TGCAGCGTTGAATTGGGGGGGGTTAGGACCTACGAGCAGTACTTC.

This clonotype was recorded many times. The rearrangement uses TRBV9 and TRBJ1-1, with 9 bases matching TRBD1. Germline V gene sequence: CDR1 SGDLS, CDR2 YYNGEE. J gave up 0 bases and V 3 bases, and 3 bases lay outside the gene matches. The CDR3 length is 15 residues. CDR3 sequence: CASSDGQGMNTEAFF. The CDR3 nucleotides read TGTGCCAGCAGCGATGGACAGGGGATGAACACTGAAGCTTTCTTT.

The chain joins TRBV4-1 to TRBJ2-7; 7 bases are a match to TRBD1. The CDR3 totals 15 residues. Trimming took 3 bases from V and 4 from J; bases not matched to a gene: 9. Per the germline V gene, CDR1 is MGHRA and CDR2 is YSYEKL. The CDR3 reads CASSQMTGFMYEQYF. The DNA of the CDR3 is TGCGCCAGCAGCCAGATGACAGGGTTCATGTACGAGCAGTACTTC.

This chain connects TRBV12-3 or TRBV12-4 to TRBJ2-7; TRBD2 aligns across 9 bases. The CDR3 runs to 16 residues. Germline trimming cut 5 bases from V and 3 bases from J; bases unmatched to any gene: 11. The CDR3 coding sequence is TGTGCCAGCAGTCGGTCGAATAGCGGGGGAAACTACGAGCAGTACTTC. It translates to CASSRSNSGGNYEQYF.